This T cell receptor (beta chain) was documented in a study of T cell responses to AZD1222 COVID-19 vaccine. The CDR3 extends over 14 amino acids. Germline CDR1 and CDR2: KGHSH and LQKENI. V lost 6 bases to trimming and J lost 1 base; unmatched junction nucleotides: 3. Clones were read by immunoSEQ multiplex PCR, and TCRdb kept only the in-frame ones, dropping some. This table holds around 160,000 clones, just over 90% found once. This TCR came from an adult in good health. The sequencing here drew on peripheral blood, taken on day 0 of MenACWY control vaccination. This chain uses TRBV18 with TRBJ1-5, with TRBD1 matching over 7 bases. The CDR3: CASSPGQSNQPQHF. The CDR3 region has the DNA TGTGCCAGCTCCCCGGGACAGAGCAATCAGCCCCAGCATTTT.